The subject of this entry is one T cell receptor (beta chain). This clonotype has a handful of counts. Its recognized antigen is unknown. Base quality data are lacking; no much larger clone is found one base away. Every donor was a healthy Caucasian. Three pairs of female monozygotic twins, all aged about 18 to 29 years, were included in the twin cohort. Peripheral blood mononuclear cells were the source from which RNA for the TCR libraries was isolated. Its CDR3 holds 13 amino acids, cysteine through phenylalanine. CDR3 DNA only is kept here, 39 bases in frame from base 1. V loses 4 bases, J loses 2 bases, and the germline ends lie 9 bases apart. Via the germline V gene, CDR1 is SGDLS and CDR2 YYNGEE. These data are taken from a study of identical twins listed by TCRdb under 2016. Some background on the complete study: To test whether fetal clonotypes persist, this study deep-sequenced TCR alpha and beta repertoires from monozygotic twins, from unrelated adults of various ages, and from cord blood. To rule out contamination, replicate twin experiments were performed at different times with different library preparation protocols.

The paper as a whole reports these results and caveats: Invariant T cells such as MAIT and iNKT could partly confound zero-insertion analyses, though diverse VJ usage argued against this for most clonotypes. Because the same donors could not be followed over many years, the conclusions depended on cross-sectional statistical analysis. Abundant cord blood beta clonotypes had fewer insertions, young adult naive repertoires showed a similar but weaker trend, and memory repertoires showed no such trend. Compared with coincidental sharing between unrelated individuals, out-of-frame TCR alpha sequences shared between twins showed an excess of sequences with low generation probability. In monozygotic twins, recombination models systematically underestimated out-of-frame TCR alpha sharing, but the models matched the sharing seen between unrelated individuals. In beta out-of-frame sequences, excess twin sharing was weaker, because having fewer shared sequences lowered the signal-to-noise ratio.

The library was produced with 5' RACE. Instrument used: Illumina HiSeq 2000. A universal primer binding site was introduced by template switching, and a unique molecular identifier was present in the final cDNA, enabling accurate counting of TCR cDNA molecules. First-strand cDNA for TCR alpha and beta chains was synthesized from specific primers in the conserved constant-segment region. To control for contamination, every cDNA library carried two barcodes: a SMART-Mk sample barcode plus Illumina barcodes. TruSeq adapter sequences along with Illumina sample barcodes were introduced in two successive PCR steps. Sequencing of the TCR alpha and beta cDNA libraries was done on the Illumina HiSeq platform using custom primers. Per the authors' processing: MiGEC was used to process raw reads and extract unique molecular identifiers, and MiXCR was used to find CDR3 positions. For each individual, recombination models were inferred using an EM algorithm with the repgenHMM and IGoR tools. The tcR package in R was used for shared clonotype analysis, with sharing normalized by the product of cloneset sizes. Out-of-frame nonproductive sequences were analyzed to study raw recombination free of thymic and clonal selection effects. The public reads were reprocessed in TCRdb via fastp at Q25 and MiXCR, keeping in-frame beta chains. When rows share a CDR3 protein, they turn into one entry using the most common DNA and genes. TCRdb, not the original authors, processed these V and J calls. This sample holds 550,000 to 800,000 distinct CDR3 sequences; roughly 7.2% were observed only once. The ten top clones hold about 1.5% of the sample.

These sequences were also reported in another study, on yellow fever vaccine responses in identical twins. From that second study: According to the authors, in identical twins the way T cells responded to vaccination appeared partly convergent and partly personalized. In identical twins, the study followed T cell clones that responded to the vaccine with precision.

The sequence derives from a woman between 18 and 30 years old in good health. Sequenced input: PBMCs. The sequence links TRBV9 to TRBJ1-2; no confident D gene assignment can be made. The CDR3 amino acid sequence is: CASSFDMNYGYTF. The base sequence is TGTGCCAGCAGCTTCGACATGAACTATGGCTACACCTTC.